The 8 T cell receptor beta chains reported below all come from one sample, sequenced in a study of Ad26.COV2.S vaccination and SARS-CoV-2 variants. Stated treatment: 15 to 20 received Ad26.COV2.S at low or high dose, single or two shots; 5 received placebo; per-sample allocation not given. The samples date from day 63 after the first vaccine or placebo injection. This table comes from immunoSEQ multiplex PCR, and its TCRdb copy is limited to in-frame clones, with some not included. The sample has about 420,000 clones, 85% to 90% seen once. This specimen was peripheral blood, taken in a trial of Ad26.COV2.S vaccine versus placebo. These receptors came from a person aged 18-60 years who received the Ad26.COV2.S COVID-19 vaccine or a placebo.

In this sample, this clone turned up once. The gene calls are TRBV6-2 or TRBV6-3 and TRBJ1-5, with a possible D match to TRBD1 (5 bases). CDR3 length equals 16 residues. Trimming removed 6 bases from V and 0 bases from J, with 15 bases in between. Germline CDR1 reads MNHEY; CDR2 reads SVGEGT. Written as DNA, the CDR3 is TGTGCCAGCAGCGGGACTCAAATGGGTAGCAATCAGCCCCAGCATTTT. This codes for CASSGTQMGSNQPQHF.

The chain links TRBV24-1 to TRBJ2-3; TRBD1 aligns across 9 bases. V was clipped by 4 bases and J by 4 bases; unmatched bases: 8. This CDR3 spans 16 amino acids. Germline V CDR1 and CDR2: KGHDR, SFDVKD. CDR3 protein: CATSDPGQGWADTQYF. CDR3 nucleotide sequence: TGTGCCACCAGTGACCCGGGACAGGGATGGGCAGATACGCAGTATTTT.

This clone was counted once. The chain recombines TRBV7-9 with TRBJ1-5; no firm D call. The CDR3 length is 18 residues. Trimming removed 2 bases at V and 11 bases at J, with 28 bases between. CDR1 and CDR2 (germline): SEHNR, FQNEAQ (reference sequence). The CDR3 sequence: CASSLSLRRASALIAQHF. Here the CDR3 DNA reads TGTGCCAGCAGCTTAAGTCTGCGTCGTGCCTCGGCATTAATAGCCCAGCATTTT.

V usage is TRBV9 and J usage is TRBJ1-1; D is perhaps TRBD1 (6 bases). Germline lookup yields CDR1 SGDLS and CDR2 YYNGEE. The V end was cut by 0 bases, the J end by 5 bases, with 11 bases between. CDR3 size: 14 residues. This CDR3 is CASSVGQGQTEAFF. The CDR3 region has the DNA TGTGCCAGCAGCGTAGGGCAGGGACAAACTGAAGCTTTCTTT.

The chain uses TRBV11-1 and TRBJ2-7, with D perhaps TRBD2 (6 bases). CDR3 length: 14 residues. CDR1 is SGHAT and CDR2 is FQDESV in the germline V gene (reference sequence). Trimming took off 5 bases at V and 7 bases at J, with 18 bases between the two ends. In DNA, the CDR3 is TGTGCCAGCAGCACCCAGCGGCCCGGGGGTGAGCAGTACTTC. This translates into CASSTQRPGGEQYF.

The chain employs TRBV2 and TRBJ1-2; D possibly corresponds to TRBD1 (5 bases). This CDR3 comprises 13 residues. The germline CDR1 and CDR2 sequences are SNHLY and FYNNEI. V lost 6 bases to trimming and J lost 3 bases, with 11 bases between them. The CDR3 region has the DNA TGTGCCAGCAGCCGTGGCAGGGACTATGGCTACACCTTC. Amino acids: CASSRGRDYGYTF. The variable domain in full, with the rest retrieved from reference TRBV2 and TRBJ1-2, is EPEVTQTPSHQVTQMGQEVILRCVPISNHLYFYWYRQILGQKVEFLVSFYNNEISEKSEIFDDQFSVERPDGSNFTLKIRSTKLEDSAMYFCASSRGRDYGYTFGSGTRLTVV.

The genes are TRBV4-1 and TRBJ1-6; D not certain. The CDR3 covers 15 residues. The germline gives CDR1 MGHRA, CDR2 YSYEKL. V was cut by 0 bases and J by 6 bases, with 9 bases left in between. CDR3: CASSQELSSNSPLHF. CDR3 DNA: TGCGCCAGCAGCCAAGAGTTGTCATCTAATTCACCCCTCCACTTT.

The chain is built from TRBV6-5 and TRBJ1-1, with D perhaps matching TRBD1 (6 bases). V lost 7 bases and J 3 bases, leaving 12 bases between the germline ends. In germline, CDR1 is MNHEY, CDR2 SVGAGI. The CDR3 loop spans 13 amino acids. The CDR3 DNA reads TGTGCCAGCAAAACAGGGTCCTACACTGAAGCTTTCTTT. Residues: CASKTGSYTEAFF.